The 15 T cell receptor beta chains given below trace back to one sample, sequenced in a study of cytotoxic CD8 clonotypes in ibrutinib-treated CLL. The method was immunoSEQ multiplex PCR; TCRdb's version includes in-frame clones alone and lacks a portion of them. In the table there are some 300,000 clones, 80% of which are singletons. The sample in question was PBMCs, obtained before ibrutinib treatment. The origin of the receptors is a human donor with chronic lymphocytic leukemia.

The genes are TRBV7-8 and TRBJ2-7, with TRBD1 as a possible D gene (6 bases). V lost 4 bases and J 0 bases, leaving 16 bases between the germline ends. The CDR3 has 16 amino acids. Germline values: CDR1 SGHVS, CDR2 FQNEAQ. CDR3 sequence (DNA): TGTGCCAGCAGCTCCTACAGGGCTGACAGCTCCTACGAGCAGTACTTC. It codes for CASSSYRADSSYEQYF.

This clone occurred once. V gene TRBV6-5 combines with J gene TRBJ2-1, with a tentative D call TRBD2 (6 bases). Deletions cut 6 bases from V and 9 bases from J, with 15 bases between. CDR1 is MNHEY and CDR2 is SVGAGI in the germline V gene. This CDR3 contains 13 residues. CDR3 nucleotides: TGTGCCAGCAGGCATCGCGGGGAAGGTGAGCAGTTCTTC. Protein sequence: CASRHRGEGEQFF.

The rearrangement joins TRBV7-8 to TRBJ1-1; the D is unclear. The CDR3 sequence is 15 residues long. Trimming took off 5 bases at V and 1 base at J, with 14 bases between the two ends. Germline-derived CDR1 and CDR2 are SGHVS and FQNEAQ. CDR3 sequence reads: CASSIEPLENTEAFF. The CDR3 DNA reads as TGTGCCAGCAGCATCGAGCCACTAGAGAACACTGAAGCTTTCTTT.

V gene TRBV7-9 combines with J gene TRBJ1-2, with 7 bases aligning to TRBD1. CDR1 and CDR2 (germline): SEHNR, FQNEAQ (reference sequence). The CDR3 contains 15 residues. Trimming took 5 bases from V and 0 from J; bases not matched to a gene: 6. The CDR3 reads CASSAGQATNYGYTF. The CDR3 DNA follows: TGTGCCAGCAGCGCCGGACAGGCGACTAACTATGGCTACACCTTC. Together with reference TRBV7-9 and TRBJ1-2, the CDR3 gives the full variable domain: DTGVSQNPRHKITKRGQNVTFRCDPISEHNRLYWYRQTLGQGPEFLTYFQNEAQLEKSRLLSDRFSAERPKGSFSTLEIQRTEQGDSAMYLCASSAGQATNYGYTFGSGTRLTVV.

The rearrangement uses TRBV4-1 and TRBJ1-1, with 7 bases lining up with TRBD1. The ends lost 4 bases at V and 2 bases at J; junction bases unmatched: 4. The CDR3 has 14 residues. Germline V gene sequence: CDR1 MGHRA, CDR2 YSYEKL. DNA of the CDR3: TGCGCCAGCAGCCGCGGGGACAGAAACACTGAAGCTTTCTTT. Encoded protein: CASSRGDRNTEAFF.

V gene TRBV19 combines with J gene TRBJ2-7; D may be TRBD1 (5 bases). V lost 6 bases to trimming and J lost 3 bases, with 15 bases between them. CDR3 length equals 14 residues. Germline V gene data show CDR1 as LNHDA and CDR2 as SQIVND (reference sequence). The CDR3 DNA follows: TGTGCCAGTAGGGCGACAGTTAGCAACTACGAGCAGTACTTC. This gives the protein CASRATVSNYEQYF.

The V and J genes are TRBV6-1 and TRBJ2-7; the D gene is possibly TRBD2 (6 bases). The CDR3 is 12 residues long. V dropped 5 bases and J dropped 6 bases, with 11 bases sitting between them. Looked up from germline, CDR1 is MNHNS and CDR2 is SASEGT. The CDR3 nucleotides read TGTGCCAGCAGTTCCGGGAGACTCGAGCAGTACTTC. This sequence encodes CASSSGRLEQYF.

The chain uses TRBV7-2 and TRBJ2-3; unclear D gene. The CDR3 is made up of 14 amino acids. V lost 1 base and J lost 4, with 9 bases in between. CDR1 and CDR2 (germline): SGHTA, FQGNSA. CDR3 amino acids: CASSLVSVSDTQYF. CDR3 DNA: TGTGCCAGCAGCTTAGTTTCAGTTTCAGATACGCAGTATTTT.

The V gene is TRBV29-1, the J gene TRBJ2-3; TRBD2 is a possible D gene (6 bases). Germline values: CDR1 SQVTM, CDR2 ANQGSEA. Trimming shortened V by 7 bases and J by 2 bases, and 19 bases separated the two germline ends. The CDR3 sequence is 15 residues long. Here the CDR3 reads CSATLGLSTTDTQYF. The CDR3 DNA follows: TGCAGCGCCACTCTTGGACTATCAACCACAGATACGCAGTATTTT.

The chain carries TRBV6-5 and TRBJ2-7; TRBD1 is a possible D gene (6 bases). CDR1 is MNHEY, CDR2 SVGAGI, per germline. The CDR3 is 14 amino acids. Trimming shortened V by 6 bases and J by 6 bases, and 18 bases separated the two germline ends. DNA for the CDR3: TGTGCCAGCAGAAAATACAGGGAATATTCCGAGCAGTACTTC. It specifies CASRKYREYSEQYF.

The chain couples TRBV28 to TRBJ2-7; 10 bases align to TRBD2. The CDR3 has 16 residues. Germline V gene sequence: CDR1 MDHEN, CDR2 SYDVKM. Losses at the gene ends were 2 bases for V and 3 bases for J; bases not matched to a gene: 7. The CDR3 spells CASSLLAGATVYEQYF. The CDR3 bases are TGTGCCAGCAGTTTACTAGCGGGAGCGACGGTCTACGAGCAGTACTTC.

In DNA, the CDR3 is TGTGCCAGCTTAAGTTCCGGGACTATTCATGGCTACACCTTC. This translates into CASLSSGTIHGYTF. The chain uses TRBV28 and TRBJ1-2; D perhaps matches TRBD1 (5 bases). Germline loops: CDR1 MDHEN, CDR2 SYDVKM. Trimming shortened V by 8 bases and J by 6 bases, and 19 bases separated the two germline ends. The CDR3 consists of 14 residues.

Here the CDR3 DNA reads TGTGCCAGCAGCTCCCCGACAGTTTACGAGCAGTACTTC. As protein: CASSSPTVYEQYF. The chain uses TRBV5-4 and TRBJ2-7; D is possibly TRBD1 (5 bases). This CDR3 is built from 13 residues. Trimming took off 3 bases at V and 4 bases at J, with 11 bases between the two ends. Germline assignment: CDR1 SGHNT and CDR2 YYREEE (reference sequence).

The J gene is TRBJ2-7, the V gene TRBV14; 7 bases map to TRBD1. The CDR3 is made up of 14 amino acids. V dropped 3 bases and J dropped 4; count of bases not matched to a gene: 6. In germline, CDR1 is SGHDN, CDR2 FVKESK. The CDR3 DNA follows: TGTGCCAGCAGCCAGAAATACAGGGGATACGAGCAGTACTTC. As protein: CASSQKYRGYEQYF.

The chain is built from TRBV7-2 and TRBJ2-7, with 7 nucleotides matching TRBD2. The CDR3 contains 17 residues. CDR1 and CDR2 from the germline V gene are SGHTA and FQGNSA. V shed 1 base and J 2 bases; nucleotides not matched to a gene: 11. The CDR3 coding sequence is TGTGCCAGCAGCTTAGGTGGTCCTAGCGGTCTACCCTACGAGCAGTACTTC. Its protein product is CASSLGGPSGLPYEQYF.